This TCR beta chain came from a study of post-analysis software for immune sequencing data. Study summary: The disease courses covered relapsing-remitting, secondary progressive and progressive-relapsing multiple sclerosis. Study-level findings and limits: Clustering by F measure revealed strong co-clustering among samples prepared together in one batch. In patients, about five TRBV segments were more frequent than in controls, with TRBV5-6, TRBV5-1 and TRBV20-1 among them.

Tagging with unique molecular identifiers was a feature of the TCR beta cDNA libraries. T cells numbering roughly 0.9 to 11 million gave rise to roughly 0.5 million cDNA molecules. MiXCR, applied by TCRdb to the PCR reads, yields one record per CDR3 protein. The sample includes fewer than 600,000 distinct CDR3 sequences, approximately 46% of them seen just once. This CDR3 is 12 amino acids long. Per germline, CDR1 SQVTM and CDR2 ANQGSEA. Notes on this clonotype: The antigen remains unidentified.

This TCR came from a girl aged 10 to 17 with multiple sclerosis. V gene TRBV29-1 combines with J gene TRBJ2-5, with D perhaps matching TRBD1 (6 bases). The tail of the sequence fits TRBJ2-7 better, so the J call may be wrong. Sequenced material: blood. The CDR3 DNA follows: TGCAGCGTCTCAAGGGGGTTCGACGAGCAGTACTTC. The encoded protein is CSVSRGFDEQYF.